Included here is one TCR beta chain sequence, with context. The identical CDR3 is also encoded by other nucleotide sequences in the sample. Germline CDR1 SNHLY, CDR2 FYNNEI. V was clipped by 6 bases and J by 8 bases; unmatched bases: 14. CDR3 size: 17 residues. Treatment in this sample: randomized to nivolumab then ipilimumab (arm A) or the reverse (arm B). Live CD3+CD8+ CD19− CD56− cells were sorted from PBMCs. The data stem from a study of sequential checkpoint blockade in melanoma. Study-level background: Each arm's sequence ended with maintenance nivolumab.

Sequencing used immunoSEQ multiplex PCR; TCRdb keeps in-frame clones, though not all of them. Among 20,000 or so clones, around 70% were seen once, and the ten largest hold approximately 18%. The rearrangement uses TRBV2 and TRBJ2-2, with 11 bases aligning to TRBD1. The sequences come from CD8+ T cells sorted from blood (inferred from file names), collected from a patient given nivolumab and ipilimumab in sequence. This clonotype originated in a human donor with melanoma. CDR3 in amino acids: CASSSGTGGRGTGELFF. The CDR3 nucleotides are TGTGCCAGCAGCTCCGGGACAGGGGGAAGGGGGACGGGGGAGCTGTTTTTT.